Below are 3 T cell receptor beta chains sequenced from a single sample in a study of cytomegalovirus exposure and HLA in healthy donors. Primers included in the PCR were 60 Vbeta and 13 Jbeta primers. Only in-frame clones appear in the TCRdb table, and some are missing; sequencing was by immunoSEQ multiplex PCR. The top ten hold 0.71% of the sample, which has about 220,000 clones, approximately 80% seen once. What was sequenced was PBMCs. The receptors come from a boy between 2 and 10 years old in good health and CMV-seronegative.

As DNA, the CDR3 is TGTGCCAGCAGCTTCTCAGAAAACAATGAGCAGTTCTTC. Protein: CASSFSENNEQFF. This rearrangement joins TRBV7-9 to TRBJ2-1; D call uncertain. The V gene's germline CDR1 is SEHNR and CDR2 FQNEAQ (reference sequence). The CDR3 contains 13 residues. Trimming pared 3 bases from V and 5 bases from J, leaving 8 bases between.

V usage is TRBV5-4 and J usage is TRBJ2-2, with 7 bases identical to TRBD2. The V segment lost 7 bases and the J segment 4 bases; nucleotides outside the gene matches: 10. CDR1 SGHNT and CDR2 YYREEE come from the germline V gene (reference sequence). CDR3 length: 15 amino acids. The CDR3 DNA reads as TGTGCCAGCTGGCGGGCTAGCGGCTCCACCGGGGAGCTGTTTTTT. Translated: CASWRASGSTGELFF.

The V and J genes are TRBV5-1 and TRBJ2-5, with 8 bases lining up with TRBD1. This CDR3 is 16 amino acids long. Trimming removed 4 bases from V and 2 bases from J; junction bases left unmatched: 10. Germline V gene data show CDR1 as SGHRS and CDR2 as YFSETQ. As DNA, the CDR3 is TGCGCCAGCAGCCCCCCGGGGCAGGGGGCACAAGAGACCCAGTACTTC. Its translation is CASSPPGQGAQETQYF.